Presented here are 13 T cell receptor beta chains from one specimen sequenced in a study of T-cell memory formation after mild COVID-19 (dated by TCRdb to the early 2020s). Libraries were prepared through 5' RACE. TCRdb records Illumina NovaSeq 6000 as the sequencer. In-frame beta chains were kept once TCRdb had trimmed the public reads at Q25 with fastp and called clones with MiXCR. Here each entry gathers all rows of one CDR3 protein and keeps the most common genes and DNA. Here the sample has around 250,000 distinct CDR3 sequences; 9.4% occur a single time. More than 20% of the sample is held by the ten biggest clonotypes. Sequences were obtained from PBMCs or a T cell subset sorted from them (not recorded which). The receptors originated from a man younger than 30 who had mild COVID-19 (a few samples of this study predate the infection). The sample titles of this study are shuffled in the database, so cell type and time point are left out; the donor was told from shared clones.

CDR3 coding DNA: TGTGCCAGCAGCCAAGATACGGGGGCGAACTATGGCTACACCTTC. Protein: CASSQDTGANYGYTF. The rearrangement joins TRBV4-2 to TRBJ1-2; D perhaps matches TRBD1 (6 bases). Trimming left V 0 bases short and J 2 bases short, with 10 bases between. The CDR3 is 15 amino acids. Germline lookup yields CDR1 LGHNA and CDR2 YNFKEQ.

The chain combines TRBV6-5 with TRBJ1-2; tentatively, D is TRBD1 (5 bases). The ends were cut back, 6 bases at V and 8 bases at J, with 19 bases in the middle. The CDR3 is 14 residues long. The germline V gene has CDR1 MNHEY and CDR2 SVGAGI. The CDR3 sequence: CASSLRSLGGGYTF. CDR3 coding DNA: TGTGCCAGCAGCCTCCGTTCACTGGGGGGAGGCTACACCTTC.

This clonotype has a handful of counts. The chain combines TRBV4-2 with TRBJ1-4; D unclear. V was pared by 4 bases and J by 0 bases, with 12 bases between. CDR3 length: 16 residues. Germline values: CDR1 LGHNA, CDR2 YNFKEQ. The CDR3 is CASSLWTSATNEKLFF. The CDR3 region has the DNA TGTGCCAGCAGCCTCTGGACGAGCGCAACTAATGAAAAACTGTTTTTT.

This clonotype was seen more than once but under ten times. The chain joins TRBV18 to TRBJ1-1, with D tentatively TRBD1 (5 bases). V was cut by 1 base and J by 5 bases, with 5 bases left in between. The CDR3 is 12 residues long. Germline V gene sequence: CDR1 KGHSH, CDR2 LQKENI. As DNA, the CDR3 is TGTGCCAGCTCACCACAGGGGACTGAAGCTTTCTTT. It codes for CASSPQGTEAFF.

This clonotype was counted many times. The junction differs from germline at one of its ends, possibly a read error. The CDR3 sequence is CASSPGQGTDTQYF. The CDR3 nucleotides read TGTGCCAGCTCACCAGGGCAGGGCACAGATACGCAGTATTTT. The V gene is TRBV5-1, the J gene TRBJ2-3; D perhaps matches TRBD1 (5 bases). The CDR3 covers 14 residues. Germline V gives CDR1 SGHRS, CDR2 YFSETQ.

This clonotype was seen repeatedly, ten times or more. V and J are TRBV7-2 and TRBJ2-1; the match to TRBD2 covers 9 bases. Germline-derived CDR1 and CDR2 are SGHTA and FQGNSA. Trimming cost V 5 bases and J 4 bases; bases outside gene matches: 6. The CDR3 covers 15 residues. The CDR3 reads CASSLSGGFYNEQFF. The DNA for the CDR3 is TGTGCCAGCAGCCTTAGCGGGGGCTTTTACAATGAGCAGTTCTTC. Variable domain in full (rest from reference TRBV7-2 and TRBJ2-1): GAGVSQSPSNKVTEKGKDVELRCDPISGHTALYWYRQSLGQGLEFLIYFQGNSAPDKSGLPSDRFSAERTGGSVSTLTIQRTQQEDSAVYLCASSLSGGFYNEQFFGPGTRLTVL.

CDR3 sequence (DNA): TGTGCCAGCAGCGCCGCCCCGACAGCCTTGGGAGCCCAGTACTTC. It is translated as CASSAAPTALGAQYF. V is TRBV9 and J is TRBJ2-5; the D gene could be TRBD1 or TRBD2 (5 bases each). Germline V gene lookup returns CDR1 SGDLS and CDR2 YYNGEE. The length of the CDR3 is 15 residues. V lost 3 bases and J lost 9, with 21 bases in between.

V and J are TRBV5-1 and TRBJ2-1; the D is unclear. Germline CDR1 SGHRS, CDR2 YFSETQ. Trimming took off 1 base at V and 5 bases at J, with 7 bases between the two ends. The CDR3 length is 13 residues. The CDR3 is CASSLNTDNEQFF. The CDR3 DNA reads TGCGCCAGCAGCTTGAATACCGACAATGAGCAGTTCTTC.

This clonotype was seen only a few times. This chain connects TRBV2 to TRBJ2-1; possibly TRBD1 for D (5 bases). V lost 8 bases, J lost 7 bases, and 18 bases lay in between. The CDR3 consists of 14 residues. Looked up from germline, CDR1 is SNHLY and CDR2 is FYNNEI. CDR3 bases: TGTGCCAGCGTAAAGGGGTTGGTGATTAATGAGCAGTTCTTC. Residues: CASVKGLVINEQFF. Variable domain in full (rest from reference TRBV2 and TRBJ2-1): EPEVTQTPSHQVTQMGQEVILRCVPISNHLYFYWYRQILGQKVEFLVSFYNNEISEKSEIFDDQFSVERPDGSNFTLKIRSTKLEDSAMYFCASVKGLVINEQFFGPGTRLTVL.

This clonotype was seen more than once but under ten times. The V call is TRBV12-3 or TRBV12-4, the J call TRBJ2-3, with TRBD2 matching over 9 bases. This CDR3 comprises 15 residues. V lost 5 bases and J lost 5; bases outside the gene matches: 8. The CDR3 loop reads CASSDGGGARDTQYF. CDR3 bases: TGTGCCAGCAGTGATGGCGGGGGGGCAAGAGATACGCAGTATTTT.

This clonotype was counted between two and nine times. This chain links TRBV3-1 with TRBJ1-2; 7 bases fit TRBD1. CDR3 length: 15 residues. The trim removed 5 bases at V and 4 bases at J, leaving 10 bases unmatched. CDR1 is LGHDT, CDR2 YNNKEL, per germline (reference sequence). CDR3 in DNA: TGTGCCAGCAGCATGACCGGGACAGCCTCCTATGGCTACACCTTC. Translation gives CASSMTGTASYGYTF.

This clonotype showed up just a few times. This chain links TRBV11-2 with TRBJ2-7, with 10 bases aligning to TRBD2. V lost 5 bases to trimming and J lost 3 bases; unmatched junction nucleotides: 7. Germline V CDR1 and CDR2: SGHAT, FQNNGV. This CDR3 region has 15 residues. The CDR3: CASSRWASGGYEQYV. The CDR3 DNA reads as TGTGCCAGCAGCCGTTGGGCTAGCGGGGGCTACGAGCAGTACGTC.

This chain links TRBV6-5 with TRBJ1-1, with D unresolved. V was trimmed by 6 bases and J by 1 base, leaving 12 bases between them. CDR1 and CDR2 (germline): MNHEY, SVGAGI. The CDR3 consists of 14 residues. CDR3 DNA sequence: TGTGCCAGCAGGAGACACCTTCGGAACACTGAAGCTTTCTTT. The encoded protein is CASRRHLRNTEAFF.